One and the same sample provided the 21 T cell receptor beta chains below, sequenced in a study of cytomegalovirus exposure and HLA in healthy donors. PCR used 60 Vbeta primers and 13 Jbeta primers. Sequenced by immunoSEQ multiplex PCR; TCRdb stores in-frame clones only, minus some. Of around 140,000 clones in the sample, roughly 78% were seen once. What was sequenced was PBMCs. These receptors were taken from a young man in good health and CMV-seropositive.

V and J are TRBV28 and TRBJ1-3; D is undetermined. The CDR3 spans 14 residues. Germline values: CDR1 MDHEN, CDR2 SYDVKM. V gave up 4 bases and J gave up 7 bases, with 14 bases separating them. CDR3 protein: CASSSPSSGNTIYF. CDR3 nucleotides: TGTGCCAGCAGTTCCCCGTCAAGTGGCAACACCATATATTTT.

The chain is built from TRBV28 and TRBJ2-1; 9 nucleotides match TRBD2. The V and J ends lost 2 bases and 9 bases, in that order; junction bases with no gene match: 8. Germline values: CDR1 MDHEN, CDR2 SYDVKM. This CDR3 region has 15 residues. This chain's CDR3 is CASSLGTSRAGEQFF. The CDR3 DNA sequence: TGTGCCAGCAGTTTAGGGACTAGCAGGGCGGGTGAGCAGTTCTTC. Combining the CDR3 with reference TRBV28 and TRBJ2-1 gives the whole variable domain DVKVTQSSRYLVKRTGEKVFLECVQDMDHENMFWYRQDPGLGLRLIYFSYDVKMKEKGDIPEGYSVSREKKERFSLILESASTNQTSMYLCASSLGTSRAGEQFFGPGTRLTVL.

The rearrangement links TRBV6-1 to TRBJ2-4, with D perhaps TRBD1 (5 bases). The CDR3 has 13 residues. V lost 6 bases and J lost 5, with 11 bases in between. Per germline, CDR1 MNHNS and CDR2 SASEGT. CDR3 residues: CASSTEQENIQYF. CDR3 nucleotides: TGTGCCAGCAGCACAGAACAGGAAAACATTCAGTACTTC.

This clone was recorded only once. The V and J genes are TRBV6-1 and TRBJ1-1, with D perhaps matching TRBD1 (6 bases). Germline values: CDR1 MNHNS, CDR2 SASEGT. CDR3 length equals 15 residues. V dropped 2 bases and J dropped 2 bases, with 12 bases sitting between them. In nucleotides, the CDR3 is TGTGCCAGCAGTGAAACCTGGGACATAAACACTGAAGCTTTCTTT. Its translation is CASSETWDINTEAFF.

This chain joins TRBV7-9 and TRBJ1-1, with TRBD1 as a possible D gene (6 bases). CDR1 is SEHNR, CDR2 FQNEAQ, per germline (reference sequence). V gave up 10 bases and J gave up 1 base, with 10 bases separating them. CDR3 length: 12 residues. CDR3 DNA: TGTGCCACCGCGGACAGGAACACTGAAGCTTTCTTT. Translated, it gives CATADRNTEAFF. Supplemented by reference TRBV7-9 and TRBJ1-1, the full variable domain reads DTGVSQNPRHKITKRGQNVTFRCDPISEHNRLYWYRQTLGQGPEFLTYFQNEAQLEKSRLLSDRFSAERPKGSFSTLEIQRTEQGDSAMYLCATADRNTEAFFGQGTRLTVV.

The rearrangement links TRBV27 to TRBJ2-7; TRBD1 aligns across 10 bases. Germline lookup yields CDR1 MNHEY and CDR2 SMNVEV (reference sequence). The CDR3 contains 15 residues. The ends lost 3 bases at V and 2 bases at J; junction bases unmatched: 4. CDR3 DNA: TGTGCCAGCAGTTTCGGACAGGGGGGAACCTACGAGCAGTACTTC. Translation: CASSFGQGGTYEQYF.

The J gene is TRBJ2-7, the V gene TRBV5-3; D not resolved. TRBV5-3 is reported as an ORF; its role is uncertain. The V end was cut by 0 bases, the J end by 4 bases, with 14 bases between. The CDR3 length is 15 residues. CDR3 in amino acids: CARSLVPALRYEQYF. CDR3 nucleotides: TGTGCCAGAAGCTTGGTGCCAGCACTGAGGTACGAGCAGTACTTC.

The genes are TRBV19 and TRBJ1-1; no clear D gene. Trimming shortened V by 3 bases and J by 1 base, and 6 bases separated the two germline ends. The germline V gene has CDR1 LNHDA and CDR2 SQIVND (reference sequence). CDR3 length: 13 amino acids. Here the CDR3 DNA reads TGTGCCAGTAGTATGTGGGCGAACACTGAAGCTTTCTTT. It specifies CASSMWANTEAFF.

The chain is built from TRBV6-5 and TRBJ1-6; 11 nucleotides align to TRBD1. Losses at the gene ends were 6 bases for V and 10 bases for J; bases not matched to a gene: 8. Germline V gene data show CDR1 as MNHEY and CDR2 as SVGAGI. The CDR3 covers 15 residues. This CDR3 is CASSRGQGARSPLHF. CDR3 in DNA: TGTGCCAGCAGCCGTGGACAGGGGGCTCGGTCACCCCTCCACTTT.

The gene calls are TRBV6-1 and TRBJ1-1, with no clear D. The germline V gene encodes CDR1 MNHNS and CDR2 SASEGT. Trimming left V 7 bases short and J 0 bases short, with 12 bases between. CDR3 size: 14 residues. The CDR3 DNA is TGTGCCAGCAAGGAGGAGTTTGTGAACACTGAAGCTTTCTTT. It is translated as CASKEEFVNTEAFF.

DNA of the CDR3: TGTGCCAGCAGTTCAGGGGGGACTGGAAACACCATATATTTT. It specifies CASSSGGTGNTIYF. This chain links TRBV6-1 with TRBJ1-3; 7 bases are a match to TRBD1. Germline CDR1 is MNHNS and CDR2 is SASEGT. The ends lost 5 bases at V and 2 bases at J; junction bases unmatched: 3. The CDR3 consists of 14 residues.

V gene TRBV29-1 combines with J gene TRBJ2-1; D ambiguous. From germline, CDR1 is SQVTM and CDR2 ANQGSEA. Trimming cost V 4 bases and J 0 bases, with 13 bases left between them. The CDR3 extends over 15 amino acids. The CDR3 loop reads CSVGPQAPSYNEQFF. CDR3 nucleotides: TGCAGCGTTGGACCCCAGGCTCCCTCCTACAATGAGCAGTTCTTC.

The V gene is TRBV19, the J gene TRBJ2-5, with TRBD2 as a possible D gene (6 bases). With 3 bases removed from V and 1 base from J, the gap between germline ends came to 9 bases. The CDR3 spans 14 residues. Germline CDR1 reads LNHDA; CDR2 reads SQIVND (reference sequence). CDR3 sequence reads: CASSIGGIQETQYF. CDR3 coding DNA: TGTGCCAGTAGTATTGGCGGGATCCAAGAGACCCAGTACTTC.

The J gene is TRBJ1-5, the V gene TRBV6-6, with D tentatively TRBD1 (5 bases). Trimming cost V 6 bases and J 2 bases, with 14 bases left between them. The germline V gene encodes CDR1 MNHNY and CDR2 SVGAGI (reference sequence). The CDR3 totals 15 residues. In DNA, the CDR3 is TGTGCCAGCAGCCCCCCCGGGGGGGGCAATCAGCCCCAGCATTTT. Encoded protein: CASSPPGGGNQPQHF.

CDR3 region: CASSLPQGISGANVLTF. Here the CDR3 DNA reads TGTGCCAGCAGCCTCCCACAGGGAATCTCTGGGGCCAACGTCCTGACTTTC. The chain links TRBV7-9 to TRBJ2-6; D perhaps matches TRBD1 (6 bases). In germline, CDR1 is SEHNR, CDR2 FQNEAQ (reference sequence). CDR3 length: 17 residues. The V and J ends lost 5 bases and 0 bases respectively, with 14 bases between them.

The rearrangement joins TRBV19 to TRBJ2-6; D perhaps matches TRBD2 (5 bases). The V end lost 1 base, the J end lost 2 bases, and 9 bases lay between the germline ends. The V gene's germline CDR1 is LNHDA and CDR2 SQIVND (reference sequence). This CDR3 has 16 residues. The CDR3 nucleotides are TGTGCCAGTAGTATAGCTGAGGGCCCTGGGGCCAACGTCCTGACTTTC. It translates to CASSIAEGPGANVLTF.

V is TRBV6-1 and J is TRBJ1-2; TRBD1 aligns across 10 bases. The germline CDR1 and CDR2 sequences are MNHNS and SASEGT. V dropped 3 bases and J dropped 0; count of bases not matched to a gene: 7. The CDR3 covers 17 residues. The CDR3 sequence: CASSDARDRGPNYGYTF. Written as DNA, the CDR3 is TGTGCCAGCAGTGACGCGAGGGACAGGGGTCCTAACTATGGCTACACCTTC.

The CDR3 here is CASSFLYRPTSYDTQYF. In nucleotides, the CDR3 is TGTGCCAGCAGTTTCCTTTATAGGCCGACTAGCTATGATACGCAGTATTTT. The rearrangement uses TRBV27 and TRBJ2-3, with TRBD2 matching over 7 bases. Germline lookup yields CDR1 MNHEY and CDR2 SMNVEV (reference sequence). J lost 6 bases, V lost 3 bases, and 15 bases had no gene match. The CDR3 loop spans 17 amino acids.

This sequence joins TRBV5-6 and TRBJ1-2; perhaps TRBD1 as D (5 bases). The CDR3 is 13 amino acids. The V gene's germline CDR1 is SGHDT and CDR2 YYEEEE. V lost 4 bases, J lost 4 bases, and 11 bases lay in between. Written as DNA, the CDR3 is TGTGCCAGCAGCGGGGGGGGTGGCTATGGCTACACCTTC. It translates to CASSGGGGYGYTF.

This clone was found once. The chain couples TRBV28 to TRBJ2-7; perhaps TRBD2 as D (5 bases). Per the germline V gene, CDR1 is MDHEN and CDR2 is SYDVKM. The length of the CDR3 is 16 residues. Trimming took 2 bases from V and 1 from J, leaving 15 bases between them. CDR3 protein: CASSLGVQRSSYEQYF. Written as DNA, the CDR3 is TGTGCCAGCAGTTTAGGGGTCCAGCGGTCTTCCTACGAGCAGTACTTC.

As DNA, the CDR3 is TGTGCCAGCAGATTCACGGCCAGCGGGGTATACAATGAGCAGTTCTTC. Translated, it gives CASRFTASGVYNEQFF. This chain joins TRBV4-2 and TRBJ2-1; 7 bases are a match to TRBD2. Germline loops: CDR1 LGHNA, CDR2 YNFKEQ. V lost 6 bases to trimming and J lost 4 bases; unmatched junction nucleotides: 12. This CDR3 contains 16 residues.